Listed below are T cell receptor beta chains from one sample, sequenced in a study of molecular identifiers for immune sequencing clone quantification. TCRdb processed the PCR reads anew with MiXCR; each CDR3 protein has one entry. The sample shows approximately 500,000 distinct CDR3 sequences, 25% of them seen only once. Sequences were obtained from naive CD8+ T cells from blood, with Jurkat cell RNA spiked in. Every receptor here comes from a human donor in good health. Some libraries in this study had Jurkat cell RNA spiked in. The CDR3 runs from the conserved cysteine through the conserved F or W. Fields, in order: clone size, V gene, J gene, D gene, CDR3 DNA, CDR3 protein. The D gene is left open where the match is weak. Rows may omit the clone size; those that give it use once, few, many or a size class.

many	TRBV4-3	TRBJ1-5	-	TGCGCCAGCAGCCAAGATCTGGCCAGGGAATATAGCAATCAGCCCCAGCATTTT	CASSQDLAREYSNQPQHF
many	TRBV20-1	TRBJ2-7	TRBD2	TGCAGTGCTAGAGATCTTGTTAGCGGGAGCTCATGGGAGCAGTACTTC	CSARDLVSGSSWEQYF
many	TRBV27	TRBJ2-7	TRBD2	TGTGCCAGCAGTTACAGAGCGGGAGGGACCTACGAGCAGTACTTC	CASSYRAGGTYEQYF
-	TRBV20-1	TRBJ2-5	-	TGCAGTGCTAGTCAGACCATAGCGATATACCAAGAGACCCAGTACTTC	CSASQTIAIYQETQYF
-	TRBV6-1	TRBJ1-5	-	TGTGCCAGCAGTGAAAAAAGGGCTCATAGCAATCAGCCCCAGCATTTT	CASSEKRAHSNQPQHF
-	TRBV18	TRBJ2-7	-	TGTGCCAGCTCACCACCCGGGACATTAATGGGCGAGCAGTACTTC	CASSPPGTLMGEQYF
few	TRBV4-2	TRBJ2-1	-	TGTGCCAGCAGCCAACCCGGACACCATGAGCAGTTCTTC	CASSQPGHHEQFF
-	TRBV12-3/TRBV12-4	TRBJ2-7	-	TGTGCCAGCAGTTTAGTTAGTCCTGACGAGCAGTACTTC	CASSLVSPDEQYF
few	TRBV10-3	TRBJ2-7	TRBD1	TGTGCCATCAGTAACCCGGGACAGGGGCCCTACGAGCAGTACTTC	CAISNPGQGPYEQYF
few	TRBV7-6	TRBJ2-1	-	TGTGCCAGCAGCCCCGGGGGACAGTGGGACGAGGATGAGCAGTTCTTC	CASSPGGQWDEDEQFF
-	TRBV6-2/TRBV6-3	TRBJ2-3	TRBD1	TGTGCCAGCAGTAGCCCCGGGACAGGAGCCGGTGATGGCACAGATACGCAGTATTTT	CASSSPGTGAGDGTDTQYF
few	TRBV5-1	TRBJ2-7	TRBD1	TGCGCCAGCAGCCAACAAGGGACAGGGAGCTCCTACGAGCAGTACTTC	CASSQQGTGSSYEQYF
-	TRBV27	TRBJ2-7	TRBD1	TGTGCCAGCAGTCCAACAGGGGTTAGCTCCTACGGGCAGTACTTC	CASSPTGVSSYGQYF
-	TRBV12-3/TRBV12-4	TRBJ1-6	TRBD1	TGTGCCAGCAGCACGACAGGGGGGTATAATTCACCCCTCCACTTT	CASSTTGGYNSPLHF
few	TRBV25-1	TRBJ2-1	-	TGTGCCAGCAGTGAAGTAATCTACAATGAGCAGTTCTTC	CASSEVIYNEQFF
-	TRBV6-2/TRBV6-3	TRBJ2-7	TRBD1	TGTGCCAGCAGTTACCCCCCAAAGGACAGGGCCTACGAGCAGTACTTC	CASSYPPKDRAYEQYF
many	TRBV7-2	TRBJ2-1	TRBD2	TGTGCCAGCAGCTTAGGGACTAGCTACAATGAGCAGTTCTTC	CASSLGTSYNEQFF
-	TRBV6-6	TRBJ2-7	-	TGTGCCATCTCCCAGGACAGCTTGAGCTCCTACGAGCAGTACTTC	CAISQDSLSSYEQYF
-	TRBV6-5	TRBJ2-1	-	TGTGCCAGCAGTTCCACCCCCCATGAGCAGTTCTTC	CASSSTPHEQFF
-	TRBV20-1	TRBJ1-5	-	TGCAGTGCCAGCGATAGATATAGCAATCAGCCCCAGCATTTT	CSASDRYSNQPQHF
few	TRBV20-1	TRBJ2-2	-	TGCAGTGCTAGTGACTCGAGGGCCGGGGAGCTGTTTTTT	CSASDSRAGELFF
-	TRBV12-3/TRBV12-4	TRBJ2-2	-	TGTGCCAGCAGTTCGGGCAGCCATGCTGCCGGGGAGCTGTTTTTT	CASSSGSHAAGELFF
-	TRBV27	TRBJ2-7	-	TGTGCCAGCAGTTTAGGGGGTGGGGGCTGGGAGCAGTACTTC	CASSLGGGGWEQYF
many	TRBV29-1	TRBJ2-1	TRBD2	TGCAGCGTCACACTAGCGGGAGAGCCGTATGAGCAGTTCTTC	CSVTLAGEPYEQFF
few	TRBV6-5	TRBJ2-1	-	TGTGCCAGCACGGAGGGGGGATCCTACAATGAGCAGTTCTTC	CASTEGGSYNEQFF
-	TRBV12-3/TRBV12-4	TRBJ2-5	-	TGTGCCAGCAGTTTTAGTCTATTCTCGGAGACCCAGTACTTC	CASSFSLFSETQYF